This entry lists 14 T cell receptor beta chains sequenced from one sample in a study of shared clonotypes between healthy human individuals. This table comes from immunoSEQ multiplex PCR, and its TCRdb copy is limited to in-frame clones, with some not included. The repertoire holds just over 2,000,000 clones, with roughly 96% as singletons. Sequencing input: naive CD4+ T cells sorted from blood. Subset described: CD45RA+ positively selected. The origin of the receptors is a man between 18 and 29 years old in good health.

The V and J genes are TRBV5-6 and TRBJ2-2; the D is unclear. Deletions cut 5 bases from V and 3 bases from J, with 17 bases between. Germline V gene sequence: CDR1 SGHDT, CDR2 YYEEEE. CDR3 length: 16 residues. The CDR3 protein is CASSLAPFVDTGELFF. Here the CDR3 DNA reads TGTGCCAGCAGTCTTGCACCCTTCGTCGACACCGGGGAGCTGTTTTTT.

The V gene is TRBV4-1, the J gene TRBJ2-3, with 16 bases matching TRBD2. Trimming cost V 1 base and J 8 bases; bases outside gene matches: 6. Germline CDR1 reads MGHRA; CDR2 reads YSYEKL. The CDR3 runs 17 residues. DNA of the CDR3: TGCGCCAGCAGCCAAGCCGGGACTAGCGGGGGGGCTGGTACGCAGTATTTT. Amino acid sequence: CASSQAGTSGGAGTQYF.

The chain links TRBV5-1 to TRBJ2-7; TRBD2 is a possible D gene (5 bases). The CDR3 loop spans 13 amino acids. V dropped 1 base and J dropped 3 bases, with 8 bases sitting between them. Per germline, CDR1 SGHRS and CDR2 YFSETQ. CDR3 sequence reads: CASSLPEGYEQYF. The CDR3 nucleotides are TGCGCCAGCAGCTTGCCCGAGGGCTACGAGCAGTACTTC.

This clone was seen once. The J gene is TRBJ1-1, the V gene TRBV10-2; D is uncertain. The V end lost 4 bases, the J end lost 6 bases, and 21 bases lay between the germline ends. The CDR3 consists of 16 residues. CDR1 is WSHSY, CDR2 SAAADI, per germline. The CDR3 is CASSAVLHEFVAEAFF. CDR3 coding DNA: TGCGCCAGCAGTGCCGTTTTGCACGAGTTTGTGGCTGAAGCTTTCTTT.

This rearrangement joins TRBV25-1 to TRBJ1-1; tentative D call: TRBD1 (5 bases). With 5 bases removed from V and 10 bases from J, the gap between germline ends came to 11 bases. Per germline, CDR1 MGHDK and CDR2 SYGVNS. This CDR3 contains 11 residues. The CDR3 protein is CASSYSRGAFF. CDR3 DNA sequence: TGTGCCAGCAGTTACTCAAGGGGAGCTTTCTTT.

This clone was detected once. The CDR3 coding sequence is TGCGCCAGCAGTGCAGGGACAGAACGTAATTCACCCCTCCACTTT. Its translation: CASSAGTERNSPLHF. The chain joins TRBV10-2 to TRBJ1-6, with 7 nucleotides matching TRBD1. This CDR3 has 15 amino acids. The junction had 6 bases not matched to a gene; V was cut back by 4 bases and J by 6 bases. From germline, CDR1 is WSHSY and CDR2 SAAADI.

The chain has TRBV30 and TRBJ2-2; a weak D match, TRBD2 (6 bases). This CDR3 region has 16 residues. Germline V gives CDR1 GTSNPN, CDR2 SVGIG (reference sequence). V was pared by 3 bases and J by 0 bases, with 14 bases between. The CDR3 spells CAWRGNSGSNTGELFF. CDR3 nucleotides: TGTGCCTGGAGGGGTAATAGCGGATCGAACACCGGGGAGCTGTTTTTT.

The table lists this clone with a count of one. V is TRBV30 and J is TRBJ1-1; tentative D call: TRBD1 (5 bases). Germline lookup yields CDR1 GTSNPN and CDR2 SVGIG (reference sequence). Trimming removed 0 bases from V and 4 bases from J, with 9 bases in between. This CDR3 contains 13 residues. CDR3 loop: CAWSVGVRTEAFF. Here the CDR3 DNA reads TGTGCCTGGAGTGTGGGGGTTCGCACTGAAGCTTTCTTT. Variable domain in full (rest from reference TRBV30 and TRBJ1-1): SQTIHQWPATLVQPVGSPLSLECTVEGTSNPNLYWYRQAAGRGLQLLFYSVGIGQISSEVPQNLSASRPQDRQFILSSKKLLLSDSGFYLCAWSVGVRTEAFFGQGTRLTVV.

The chain combines TRBV5-4 with TRBJ2-5; 10 bases map to TRBD1. Germline V gene lookup returns CDR1 SGHNT and CDR2 YYREEE (reference sequence). Germline trimming cut 3 bases from V and 4 bases from J; bases unmatched to any gene: 6. This CDR3 is 15 amino acids long. CDR3 in amino acids: CASSSGDRGRETQYF. The CDR3 DNA is TGTGCCAGCAGCTCCGGAGACAGGGGGCGAGAGACCCAGTACTTC.

CDR3 region: CATTRTGMGQPQHF. The CDR3, as DNA: TGTGCCACCACACGAACAGGGATGGGTCAGCCCCAGCATTTT. The V call is TRBV15, the J call TRBJ1-5; tentatively, D is TRBD1 (6 bases). Germline V gives CDR1 LNHNV, CDR2 YYDKDF (reference sequence). The ends were cut back, 7 bases at V and 6 bases at J, with 16 bases in the middle. This CDR3 comprises 14 residues.

The chain couples TRBV7-6 to TRBJ2-5; TRBD2 is a possible D gene (6 bases). CDR1 and CDR2 (germline): SGHVS, FNYEAQ. There are 14 residues in the CDR3. V dropped 2 bases and J dropped 5 bases, with 12 bases sitting between them. The CDR3 loop reads CASSLRGIGETQYF. CDR3 sequence (DNA): TGTGCCAGCAGCTTACGGGGGATAGGGGAGACCCAGTACTTC.

This chain links TRBV28 with TRBJ2-7, with unresolved D. Germline CDR1 and CDR2: MDHEN and SYDVKM. The V end was cut by 2 bases, the J end by 6 bases, with 8 bases between. The CDR3 is made up of 12 amino acids. The CDR3 sequence: CASSLRQFEQYF. The CDR3 region has the DNA TGTGCCAGCAGTTTAAGGCAGTTCGAGCAGTACTTC. The full variable domain, rest sourced from reference TRBV28 and TRBJ2-7, is DVKVTQSSRYLVKRTGEKVFLECVQDMDHENMFWYRQDPGLGLRLIYFSYDVKMKEKGDIPEGYSVSREKKERFSLILESASTNQTSMYLCASSLRQFEQYFGPGTRLTVT.

The gene calls are TRBV2 and TRBJ2-1; 7 bases agree with TRBD2. The CDR3 has 16 residues. V shed 0 bases, J shed 4 bases, and the junction held 6 bases outside the gene matches. Germline V gene lookup returns CDR1 SNHLY and CDR2 FYNNEI. Here the CDR3 DNA reads TGTGCCAGCAGTGAAGCGGGAGCGGGAAGGTACAATGAGCAGTTCTTC. Encoded protein: CASSEAGAGRYNEQFF. The full variable domain, completed using reference TRBV2 and TRBJ2-1, is EPEVTQTPSHQVTQMGQEVILRCVPISNHLYFYWYRQILGQKVEFLVSFYNNEISEKSEIFDDQFSVERPDGSNFTLKIRSTKLEDSAMYFCASSEAGAGRYNEQFFGPGTRLTVL.

The V and J genes are TRBV5-6 and TRBJ1-6; unclear D gene. Germline V gives CDR1 SGHDT, CDR2 YYEEEE. Trimming shortened V by 3 bases and J by 7 bases, and 11 bases separated the two germline ends. CDR3 length: 14 amino acids. CDR3 protein: CASSSARSNSPLHF. As DNA, the CDR3 is TGTGCCAGCAGCTCGGCCCGAAGCAATTCACCCCTCCACTTT.